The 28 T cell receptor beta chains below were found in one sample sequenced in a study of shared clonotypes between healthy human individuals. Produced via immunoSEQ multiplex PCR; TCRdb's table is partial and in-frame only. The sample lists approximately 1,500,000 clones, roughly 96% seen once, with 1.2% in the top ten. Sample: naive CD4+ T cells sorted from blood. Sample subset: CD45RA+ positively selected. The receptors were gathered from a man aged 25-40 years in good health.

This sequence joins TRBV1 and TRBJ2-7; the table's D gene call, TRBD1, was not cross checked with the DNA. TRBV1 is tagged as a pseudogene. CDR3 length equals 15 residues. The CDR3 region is CTSSPGGKGVYEQYF. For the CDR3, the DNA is TGCACCAGCAGCCCGGGTGGGAAGGGGGTCTACGAGCAGTACTTC.

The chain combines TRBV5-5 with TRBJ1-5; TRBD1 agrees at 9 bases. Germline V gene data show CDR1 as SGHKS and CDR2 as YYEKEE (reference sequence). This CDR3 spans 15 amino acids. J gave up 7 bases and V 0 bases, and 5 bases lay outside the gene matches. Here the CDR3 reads CASSLAGQGGQPQHF. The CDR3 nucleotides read TGTGCCAGCAGCTTGGCGGGACAGGGAGGCCAGCCCCAGCATTTT.

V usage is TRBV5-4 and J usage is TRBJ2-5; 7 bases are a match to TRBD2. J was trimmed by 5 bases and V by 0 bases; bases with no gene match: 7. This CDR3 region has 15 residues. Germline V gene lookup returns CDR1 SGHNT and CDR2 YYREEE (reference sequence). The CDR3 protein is CASSLEGLLGETQYF. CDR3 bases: TGTGCCAGCAGCTTGGAGGGACTATTAGGGGAGACCCAGTACTTC.

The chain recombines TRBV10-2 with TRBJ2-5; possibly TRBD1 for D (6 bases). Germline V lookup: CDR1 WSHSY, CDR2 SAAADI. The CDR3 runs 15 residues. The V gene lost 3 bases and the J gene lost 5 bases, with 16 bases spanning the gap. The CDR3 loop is CASSEPGDLWETQYF. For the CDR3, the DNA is TGCGCCAGCAGTGAACCAGGGGATTTGTGGGAGACCCAGTACTTC.

The CDR3 coding sequence is TGTGCCAGCAGTGACTTTGGGACAGGCTCCTACGAGCAGTACTTC. Translation gives CASSDFGTGSYEQYF. The genes are TRBV2 and TRBJ2-7; 8 bases are shared with TRBD1. V was pared by 3 bases and J by 0 bases, with 4 bases of the junction left unmatched. Germline CDR1 is SNHLY and CDR2 is FYNNEI. CDR3 size: 15 residues.

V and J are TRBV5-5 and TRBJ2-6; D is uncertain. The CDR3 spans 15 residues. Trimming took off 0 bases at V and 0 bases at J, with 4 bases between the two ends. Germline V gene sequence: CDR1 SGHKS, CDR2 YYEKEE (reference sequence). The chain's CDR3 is CASSLDGSGANVLTF. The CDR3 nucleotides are TGTGCCAGCAGCTTGGACGGCTCTGGGGCCAACGTCCTGACTTTC.

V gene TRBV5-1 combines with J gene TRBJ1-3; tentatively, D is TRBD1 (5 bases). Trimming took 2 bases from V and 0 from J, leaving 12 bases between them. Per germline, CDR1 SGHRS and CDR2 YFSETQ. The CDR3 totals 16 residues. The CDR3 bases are TGCGCCAGCAGCTTTCAGGGAACACTCTCTGGAAACACCATATATTTT. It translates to CASSFQGTLSGNTIYF.

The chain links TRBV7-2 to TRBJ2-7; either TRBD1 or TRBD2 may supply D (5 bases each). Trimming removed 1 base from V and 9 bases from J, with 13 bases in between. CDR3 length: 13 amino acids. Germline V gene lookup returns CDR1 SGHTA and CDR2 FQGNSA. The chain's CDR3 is CASSLERRGPQYF. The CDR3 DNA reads TGTGCCAGCAGCTTAGAACGTCGGGGACCGCAGTACTTC. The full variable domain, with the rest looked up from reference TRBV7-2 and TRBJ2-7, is GAGVSQSPSNKVTEKGKDVELRCDPISGHTALYWYRQSLGQGLEFLIYFQGNSAPDKSGLPSDRFSAERTGGSVSTLTIQRTQQEDSAVYLCASSLERRGPQYFGPGTRLTVT.

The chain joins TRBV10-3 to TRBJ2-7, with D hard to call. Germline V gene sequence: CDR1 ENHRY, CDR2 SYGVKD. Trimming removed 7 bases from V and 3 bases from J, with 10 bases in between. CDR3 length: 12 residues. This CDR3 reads CAIKEEDYEQYF. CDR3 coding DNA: TGTGCCATCAAGGAAGAGGACTACGAGCAGTACTTC.

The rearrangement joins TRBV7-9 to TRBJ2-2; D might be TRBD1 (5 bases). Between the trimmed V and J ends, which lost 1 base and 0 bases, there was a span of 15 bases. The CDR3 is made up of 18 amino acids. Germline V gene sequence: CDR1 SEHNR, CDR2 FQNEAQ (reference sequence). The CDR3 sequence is CASSLEGNPTANTGELFF. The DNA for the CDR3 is TGTGCCAGCAGCTTAGAGGGGAACCCAACAGCGAACACCGGGGAGCTGTTTTTT.

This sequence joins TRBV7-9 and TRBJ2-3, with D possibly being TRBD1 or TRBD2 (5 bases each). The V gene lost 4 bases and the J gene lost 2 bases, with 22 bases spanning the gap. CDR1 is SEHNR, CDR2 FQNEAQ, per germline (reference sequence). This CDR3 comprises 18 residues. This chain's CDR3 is CASSSPPRGGLVTDTQYF. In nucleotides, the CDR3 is TGTGCCAGCAGCTCCCCGCCCCGGGGCGGTCTTGTCACAGATACGCAGTATTTT.

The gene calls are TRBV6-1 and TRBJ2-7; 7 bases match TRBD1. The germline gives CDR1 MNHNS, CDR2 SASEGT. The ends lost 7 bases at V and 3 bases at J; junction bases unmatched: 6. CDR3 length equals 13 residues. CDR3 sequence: CASKQGPVYEQYF. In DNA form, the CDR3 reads TGTGCCAGCAAACAGGGGCCCGTCTACGAGCAGTACTTC.

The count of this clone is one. In nucleotides, the CDR3 is TGCGCCAGCAGCCAAGACGCAGGGGGCAGTGAAAAACTGTTTTTT. Amino acids: CASSQDAGGSEKLFF. This rearrangement joins TRBV4-1 to TRBJ1-4; 8 positions agree with TRBD1. The CDR3 spans 15 residues. CDR1 is MGHRA, CDR2 YSYEKL, per germline. V lost 0 bases, J lost 7 bases, and 4 bases stayed unmatched.

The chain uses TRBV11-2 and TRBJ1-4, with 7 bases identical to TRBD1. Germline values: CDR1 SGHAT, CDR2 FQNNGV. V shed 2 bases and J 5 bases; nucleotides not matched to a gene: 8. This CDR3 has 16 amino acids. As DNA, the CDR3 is TGTGCCAGCAGCTTAAGGCCGGGACAGCCCAATGAAAAACTGTTTTTT. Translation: CASSLRPGQPNEKLFF.

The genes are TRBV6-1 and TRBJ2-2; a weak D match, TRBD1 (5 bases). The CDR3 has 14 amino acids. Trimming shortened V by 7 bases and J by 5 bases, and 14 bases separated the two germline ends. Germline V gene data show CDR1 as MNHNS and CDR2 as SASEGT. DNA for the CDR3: TGTGCCAGCAAGATAGGGGTTAGTACCGGGGAGCTGTTTTTT. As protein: CASKIGVSTGELFF.

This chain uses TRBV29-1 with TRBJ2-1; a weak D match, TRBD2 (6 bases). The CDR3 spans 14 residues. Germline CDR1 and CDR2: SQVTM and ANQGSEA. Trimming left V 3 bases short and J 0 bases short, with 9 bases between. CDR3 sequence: CSVEGGFSYNEQFF. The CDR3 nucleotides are TGCAGCGTTGAGGGAGGATTCTCCTACAATGAGCAGTTCTTC.

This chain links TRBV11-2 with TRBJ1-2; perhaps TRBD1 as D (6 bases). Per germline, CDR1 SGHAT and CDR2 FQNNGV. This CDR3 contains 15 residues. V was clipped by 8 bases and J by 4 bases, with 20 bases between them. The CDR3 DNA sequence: TGTGCCAGCTCCCAGGGGCAGGGGTTAGTCTATGGCTACACCTTC. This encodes CASSQGQGLVYGYTF.

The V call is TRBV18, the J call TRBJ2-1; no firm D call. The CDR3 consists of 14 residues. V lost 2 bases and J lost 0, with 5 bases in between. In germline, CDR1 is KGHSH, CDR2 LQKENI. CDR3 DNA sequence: TGTGCCAGCTCACCAAACAGCTCCTACAATGAGCAGTTCTTC. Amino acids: CASSPNSSYNEQFF.

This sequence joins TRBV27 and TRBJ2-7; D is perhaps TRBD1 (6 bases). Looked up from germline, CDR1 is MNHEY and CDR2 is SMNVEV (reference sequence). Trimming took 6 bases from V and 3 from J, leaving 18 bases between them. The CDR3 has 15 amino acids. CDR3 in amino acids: CASRPQGLPRYEQYF. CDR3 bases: TGTGCCAGCAGACCACAGGGTCTCCCCCGCTACGAGCAGTACTTC.

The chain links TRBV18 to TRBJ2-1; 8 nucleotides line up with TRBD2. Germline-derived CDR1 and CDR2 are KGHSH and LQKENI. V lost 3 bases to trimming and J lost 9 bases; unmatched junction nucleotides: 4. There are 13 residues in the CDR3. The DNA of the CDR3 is TGTGCCAGCTCACCCCCTAGCGGGCCTGAGCAGTTCTTC. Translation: CASSPPSGPEQFF.

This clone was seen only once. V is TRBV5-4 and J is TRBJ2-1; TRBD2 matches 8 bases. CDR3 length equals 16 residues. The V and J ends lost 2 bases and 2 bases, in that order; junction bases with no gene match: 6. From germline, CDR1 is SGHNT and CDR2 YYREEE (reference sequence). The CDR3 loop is CASSFYSGNPYNEQFF. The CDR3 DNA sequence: TGTGCCAGCAGCTTCTATAGCGGGAATCCCTACAATGAGCAGTTCTTC.

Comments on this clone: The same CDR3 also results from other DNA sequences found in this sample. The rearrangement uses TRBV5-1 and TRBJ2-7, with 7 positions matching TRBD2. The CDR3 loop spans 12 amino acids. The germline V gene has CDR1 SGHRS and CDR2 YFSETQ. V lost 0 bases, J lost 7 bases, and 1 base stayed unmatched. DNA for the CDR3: TGCGCCAGCAGCTTGGTGGGAGGGGAGCAGTACTTC. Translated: CASSLVGGEQYF. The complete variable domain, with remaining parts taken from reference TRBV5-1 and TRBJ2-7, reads KAGVTQTPRYLIKTRGQQVTLSCSPISGHRSVSWYQQTPGQGLQFLFEYFSETQRNKGNFPGRFSGRQFSNSRSEMNVSTLELGDSALYLCASSLVGGEQYFGPGTRLTVT.

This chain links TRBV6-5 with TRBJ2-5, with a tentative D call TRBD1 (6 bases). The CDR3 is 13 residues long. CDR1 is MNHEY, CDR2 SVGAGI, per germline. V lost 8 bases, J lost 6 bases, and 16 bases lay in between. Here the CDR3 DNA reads TGTGCCAGCCAAGGGGGTTTTCAGCAGACCCAGTACTTC. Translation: CASQGGFQQTQYF.

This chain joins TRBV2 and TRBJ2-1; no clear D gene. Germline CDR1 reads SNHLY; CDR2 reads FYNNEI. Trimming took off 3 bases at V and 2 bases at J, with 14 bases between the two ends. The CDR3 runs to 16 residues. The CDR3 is CASSEFGVVAYNEQFF. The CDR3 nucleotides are TGTGCCAGCAGTGAGTTTGGGGTAGTGGCCTACAATGAGCAGTTCTTC. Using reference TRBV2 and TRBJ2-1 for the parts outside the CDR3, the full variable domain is EPEVTQTPSHQVTQMGQEVILRCVPISNHLYFYWYRQILGQKVEFLVSFYNNEISEKSEIFDDQFSVERPDGSNFTLKIRSTKLEDSAMYFCASSEFGVVAYNEQFFGPGTRLTVL.

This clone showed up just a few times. CDR3 in amino acids: CASSSGTGAYEQYF. The CDR3 DNA sequence: TGTGCCAGCAGCTCCGGGACGGGAGCCTACGAGCAGTACTTC. The gene calls are TRBV7-7 and TRBJ2-7; the D gene is possibly TRBD2 (6 bases). Germline V lookup: CDR1 SSHAT, CDR2 FNYEAQ (reference sequence). This CDR3 is built from 14 residues. V lost 4 bases, J lost 2 bases, and 12 bases lay in between.

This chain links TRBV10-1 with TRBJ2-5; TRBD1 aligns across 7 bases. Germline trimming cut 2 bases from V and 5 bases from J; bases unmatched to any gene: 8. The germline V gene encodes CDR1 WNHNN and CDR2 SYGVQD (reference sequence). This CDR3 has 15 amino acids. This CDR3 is CASSERTGGEETQYF. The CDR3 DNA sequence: TGCGCCAGCAGTGAGCGGACAGGCGGAGAGGAGACCCAGTACTTC.

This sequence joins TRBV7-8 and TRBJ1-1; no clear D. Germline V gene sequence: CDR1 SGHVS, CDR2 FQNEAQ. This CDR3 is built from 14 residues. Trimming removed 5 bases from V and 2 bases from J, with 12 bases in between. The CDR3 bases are TGTGCCAGCAGCAAAAGTACGGTTAACACTGAAGCTTTCTTT. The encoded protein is CASSKSTVNTEAFF.

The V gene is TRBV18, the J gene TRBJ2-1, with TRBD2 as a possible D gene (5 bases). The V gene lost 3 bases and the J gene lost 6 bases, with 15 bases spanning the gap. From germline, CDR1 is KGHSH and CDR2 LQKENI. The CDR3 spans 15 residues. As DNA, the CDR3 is TGTGCCAGCTCACCTGCGTCTGGTGGGAGCAATGAGCAGTTCTTC. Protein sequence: CASSPASGGSNEQFF.